The rows below give T cell receptor beta chains drawn from one sample of a study of CXCR3-negative and CXCR3-positive naive CD8 T cells. TCRdb reanalyzed the 5' RACE reads and collapses them to one entry per CDR3 protein, without DNA. The table counts 150,000 to 180,000 distinct CDR3 sequences; approximately 0.46% lies in the top ten. Material for sequencing was naive CXCR3+ CD8+ T cells from blood. The receptors come from a human donor in good health. Some clones in this sample may be carry-over from other donors' samples. Both conserved end residues are part of each CDR3. Fields, in order: J gene, V gene, CDR3 length, CDR3 protein.

J gene: TRBJ1-6; V gene: TRBV7-9; CDR3 length: 15; CDR3 protein: CASSPDRGGNSPLHF
J gene: TRBJ2-1; V gene: TRBV20-1; CDR3 length: 14; CDR3 protein: CSASSGGNYNEQFF
J gene: TRBJ1-3; V gene: TRBV2; CDR3 length: 15; CDR3 protein: CASSDGAYSGNTIYF
J gene: TRBJ2-5; V gene: TRBV28; CDR3 length: 17; CDR3 protein: CASSSLSGGLDGETQYF
J gene: TRBJ2-7; V gene: TRBV5-5; CDR3 length: 15; CDR3 protein: CASSEDRLPAYEQYF
J gene: TRBJ2-2; V gene: TRBV29-1; CDR3 length: 12; CDR3 protein: CSVVAGTGELFF
J gene: TRBJ2-7; V gene: TRBV4-3; CDR3 length: 14; CDR3 protein: CATRERLTSYEQYF
J gene: TRBJ2-1; V gene: TRBV28; CDR3 length: 12; CDR3 protein: CASSRLVDEQFF
J gene: TRBJ2-3; V gene: TRBV6-4; CDR3 length: 16; CDR3 protein: CASSDPIRGCTDTQYF
J gene: TRBJ1-1; V gene: TRBV5-1; CDR3 length: 14; CDR3 protein: CASSWGQQTTEAFF
J gene: TRBJ1-2; V gene: TRBV18; CDR3 length: 14; CDR3 protein: CASSPRAGNYGYTF
J gene: TRBJ2-7; V gene: TRBV5-1; CDR3 length: 14; CDR3 protein: CASSHDRGADEQYF
J gene: TRBJ2-2; V gene: TRBV7-2; CDR3 length: 15; CDR3 protein: CASTNRDSYTGELFF
J gene: TRBJ2-7; V gene: TRBV4-1; CDR3 length: 14; CDR3 protein: CASSAIERAYEQYF
J gene: TRBJ2-5; V gene: TRBV7-9; CDR3 length: 13; CDR3 protein: CASSLVPQETQYF
J gene: TRBJ2-6; V gene: TRBV7-9; CDR3 length: 16; CDR3 protein: CASSLGSGSGANVLTF
J gene: TRBJ2-3; V gene: TRBV20-1; CDR3 length: 11; CDR3 protein: CSARVFDTQYF
J gene: TRBJ2-7; V gene: TRBV7-2; CDR3 length: 14; CDR3 protein: CASSSPGLTYEQYF
J gene: TRBJ2-1; V gene: TRBV5-5; CDR3 length: 17; CDR3 protein: CASSLPDIPWSYNEQFF
J gene: TRBJ2-1; V gene: TRBV7-3; CDR3 length: 15; CDR3 protein: CASSLGTSGLNEQFF
J gene: TRBJ2-2; V gene: TRBV29-1; CDR3 length: 13; CDR3 protein: CSVEAENTGELFF
J gene: TRBJ1-2; V gene: TRBV27; CDR3 length: 15; CDR3 protein: CASTLPPGVNYGYTF
J gene: TRBJ2-2; V gene: TRBV20-1; CDR3 length: 16; CDR3 protein: CSARERHRGRSGELFF
J gene: TRBJ2-3; V gene: TRBV7-9; CDR3 length: 16; CDR3 protein: CASKSTSGGASDTQYF
J gene: TRBJ2-3; V gene: TRBV7-9; CDR3 length: 12; CDR3 protein: CASSLELESGCF
J gene: TRBJ2-7; V gene: TRBV20-1; CDR3 length: 13; CDR3 protein: CSARERLAYEQYF
J gene: TRBJ1-2; V gene: TRBV9; CDR3 length: 14; CDR3 protein: CASSSPGLNHGYTF
J gene: TRBJ1-1; V gene: TRBV20-1; CDR3 length: 12; CDR3 protein: CSALRGETEAFF
J gene: TRBJ2-4; V gene: TRBV7-6; CDR3 length: 12; CDR3 protein: CASSPGTAVQYF
J gene: TRBJ2-3; V gene: TRBV2; CDR3 length: 15; CDR3 protein: CASRFERGSTDTQYF
J gene: TRBJ2-2; V gene: TRBV7-9; CDR3 length: 17; CDR3 protein: CASSLAAAGGPSGELFF
J gene: TRBJ2-7; V gene: TRBV6-5; CDR3 length: 15; CDR3 protein: CASSSIGLAGVWQYF
J gene: TRBJ2-5; V gene: TRBV15; CDR3 length: 17; CDR3 protein: CATSREVAGGERETQYF
J gene: TRBJ2-1; V gene: TRBV7-8; CDR3 length: 18; CDR3 protein: CASSPDGGGQSSYNEQFF
J gene: TRBJ2-5; V gene: TRBV28; CDR3 length: 17; CDR3 protein: CASSSKRTSGFWETQYF
J gene: TRBJ2-1; V gene: TRBV11-2; CDR3 length: 16; CDR3 protein: CASSLWPGGTYNEQFF
J gene: TRBJ1-1; V gene: TRBV28; CDR3 length: 15; CDR3 protein: CASSDRTGMNTEAFF
J gene: TRBJ2-3; V gene: TRBV29-1; CDR3 length: 15; CDR3 protein: CSVEREADSTDTQYF
J gene: TRBJ2-5; V gene: TRBV7-2; CDR3 length: 16; CDR3 protein: CASSFPRLAGWETQYF
J gene: TRBJ2-3; V gene: TRBV7-9; CDR3 length: 15; CDR3 protein: CASSLDRVSTDTQYF
J gene: TRBJ2-5; V gene: TRBV7-9; CDR3 length: 18; CDR3 protein: CASILGPGGGTEQETQYF
J gene: TRBJ2-1; V gene: TRBV7-9; CDR3 length: 18; CDR3 protein: CASSPSQKTSGRVNEQFF
J gene: TRBJ2-7; V gene: TRBV4-3; CDR3 length: 16; CDR3 protein: CASSQDLVGGTDEQYF
J gene: TRBJ2-1; V gene: TRBV7-3; CDR3 length: 17; CDR3 protein: CASSLISGSGGYNEQFF
J gene: TRBJ2-5; V gene: TRBV20-1; CDR3 length: 14; CDR3 protein: CSASHGGGGETQYF
J gene: TRBJ1-3; V gene: TRBV4-3; CDR3 length: 16; CDR3 protein: CASSQDPRDSGNTIYF
J gene: TRBJ2-1; V gene: TRBV5-1; CDR3 length: 16; CDR3 protein: CASSWGLAGLVDEQFF
J gene: TRBJ1-1; V gene: TRBV5-5; CDR3 length: 13; CDR3 protein: CASSSGPNTEAFF
J gene: TRBJ2-2; V gene: TRBV7-9; CDR3 length: 12; CDR3 protein: CASSFDSGELFF
J gene: TRBJ2-2; V gene: TRBV29-1; CDR3 length: 15; CDR3 protein: CSVIRTGTNTEELFF
J gene: TRBJ2-1; V gene: TRBV21-1; CDR3 length: 18; CDR3 protein: CASSNRTSGKRAYNEQFF
J gene: TRBJ2-7; V gene: TRBV7-8; CDR3 length: 12; CDR3 protein: CASSSSPYEQYF
J gene: TRBJ2-1; V gene: TRBV4-1; CDR3 length: 15; CDR3 protein: CASSQSGGAPNEQFF
J gene: TRBJ2-2; V gene: TRBV28; CDR3 length: 16; CDR3 protein: CASSPPGAPNTGELFF
J gene: TRBJ2-2; V gene: TRBV28; CDR3 length: 15; CDR3 protein: CASTHRLTGTGELFF
J gene: TRBJ2-1; V gene: TRBV5-4; CDR3 length: 14; CDR3 protein: CASSLGGTVNEQFF